The entry below describes one TCR beta chain. Patients in Seattle were enrolled during active infection, then followed longitudinally. This CDR3 comprises 14 residues. The germline CDR1 and CDR2 sequences are KGHDR and SFDVKD. With 4 bases removed from V and 3 bases from J, the gap between germline ends came to 11 bases. This entry is derived from a study of blood T cell repertoires in COVID-19. Study-level information: Samples of COVID-19 (acute and convalescent) were obtained from the United States, Italy and Spain.

Original handling: Amplification of reference gene primers was used by the study to estimate nucleated cell counts. Some clones are missing from TCRdb's copy, which holds only in-frame ones; the method was immunoSEQ multiplex PCR. The DNA gave D and trimming, while V, J and clone size come from that table. The table lists roughly 200,000 clones, about 85% of them singletons. The specimen sequenced was peripheral blood. The rearrangement joins TRBV24-1 to TRBJ1-2; D is perhaps TRBD1 (5 bases). This clonotype was obtained from a woman aged 50 to 60 with COVID-19, enrolled during active disease. For the CDR3, the DNA is TGTGCCACCAGTGACCCCGGCAGGGACTATGGCTACACCTTC. Translated: CATSDPGRDYGYTF.